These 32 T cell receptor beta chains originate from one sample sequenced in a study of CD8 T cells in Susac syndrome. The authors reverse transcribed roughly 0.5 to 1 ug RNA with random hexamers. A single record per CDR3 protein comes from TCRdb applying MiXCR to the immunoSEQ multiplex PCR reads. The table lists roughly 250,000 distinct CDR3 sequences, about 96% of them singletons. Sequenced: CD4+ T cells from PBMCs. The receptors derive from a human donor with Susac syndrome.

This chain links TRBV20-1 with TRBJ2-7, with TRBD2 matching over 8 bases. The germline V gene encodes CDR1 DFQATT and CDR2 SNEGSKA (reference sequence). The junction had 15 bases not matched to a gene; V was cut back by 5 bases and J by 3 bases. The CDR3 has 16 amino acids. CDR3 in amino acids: CSASKGLGSVYYEQYF. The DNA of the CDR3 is TGCAGTGCTTCGAAGGGACTAGGTAGCGTTTACTACGAGCAGTACTTC.

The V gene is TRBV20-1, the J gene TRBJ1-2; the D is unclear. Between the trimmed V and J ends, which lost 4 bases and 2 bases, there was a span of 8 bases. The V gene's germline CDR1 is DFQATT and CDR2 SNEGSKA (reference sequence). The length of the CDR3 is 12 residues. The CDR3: CSATKENYGYTF. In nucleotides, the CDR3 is TGCAGTGCTACTAAAGAAAACTATGGCTACACCTTC.

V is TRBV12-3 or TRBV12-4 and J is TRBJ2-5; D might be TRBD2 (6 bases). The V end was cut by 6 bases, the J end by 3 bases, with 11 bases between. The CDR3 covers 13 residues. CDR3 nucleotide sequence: TGTGCCAGCAGGAGTAGCGGAAAAGAGACCCAGTACTTC. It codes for CASRSSGKETQYF.

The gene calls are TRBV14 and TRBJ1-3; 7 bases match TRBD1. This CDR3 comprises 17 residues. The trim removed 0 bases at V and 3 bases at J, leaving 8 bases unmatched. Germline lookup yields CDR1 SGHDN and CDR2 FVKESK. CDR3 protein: CASSQDWNRGGGNTIYF. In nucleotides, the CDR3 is TGTGCCAGCAGCCAAGATTGGAACAGGGGCGGTGGAAACACCATATATTTT.

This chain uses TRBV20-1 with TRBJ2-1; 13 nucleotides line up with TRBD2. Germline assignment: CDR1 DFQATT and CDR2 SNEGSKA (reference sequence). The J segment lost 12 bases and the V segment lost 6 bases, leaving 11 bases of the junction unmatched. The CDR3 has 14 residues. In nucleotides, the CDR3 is TGCAGTGCAAACCCCGGACTAGCGGGAGCCGTGCAGTTCTTC. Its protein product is CSANPGLAGAVQFF.

CDR3 nucleotides: TGTGCCAGCAGATTCCGGATCGCCTACGAGCAGTACTTC. Residues: CASRFRIAYEQYF. The chain combines TRBV28 with TRBJ2-7; D not resolved. The germline gives CDR1 MDHEN, CDR2 SYDVKM. The CDR3 totals 13 residues. The V gene lost 6 bases and the J gene lost 2 bases, with 11 bases spanning the gap.

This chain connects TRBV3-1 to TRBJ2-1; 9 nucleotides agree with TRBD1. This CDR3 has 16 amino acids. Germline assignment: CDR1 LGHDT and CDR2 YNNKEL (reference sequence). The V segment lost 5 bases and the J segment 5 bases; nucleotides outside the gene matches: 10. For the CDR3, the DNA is TGTGCCAGCAGCTTCCCCGGGACAGGGAGGGACAATGAGCAGTTCTTC. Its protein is CASSFPGTGRDNEQFF.

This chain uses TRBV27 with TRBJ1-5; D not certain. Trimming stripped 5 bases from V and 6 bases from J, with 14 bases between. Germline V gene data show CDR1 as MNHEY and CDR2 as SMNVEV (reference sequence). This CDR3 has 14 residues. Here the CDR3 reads CASSPRVSGQPQHF. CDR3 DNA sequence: TGTGCCAGCAGTCCTCGAGTTTCAGGTCAGCCCCAGCATTTT.

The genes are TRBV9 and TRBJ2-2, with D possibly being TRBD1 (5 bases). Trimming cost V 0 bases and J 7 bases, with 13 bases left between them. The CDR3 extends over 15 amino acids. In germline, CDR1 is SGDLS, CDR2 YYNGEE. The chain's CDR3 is CASSVEGTGIGELFF. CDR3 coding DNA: TGTGCCAGCAGCGTAGAGGGAACAGGAATCGGGGAGCTGTTTTTT.

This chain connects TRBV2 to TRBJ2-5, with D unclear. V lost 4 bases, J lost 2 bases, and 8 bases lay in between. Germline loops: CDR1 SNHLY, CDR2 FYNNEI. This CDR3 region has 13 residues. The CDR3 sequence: CASSGQSQETQYF. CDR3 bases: TGTGCCAGCAGTGGCCAGAGTCAAGAGACCCAGTACTTC.

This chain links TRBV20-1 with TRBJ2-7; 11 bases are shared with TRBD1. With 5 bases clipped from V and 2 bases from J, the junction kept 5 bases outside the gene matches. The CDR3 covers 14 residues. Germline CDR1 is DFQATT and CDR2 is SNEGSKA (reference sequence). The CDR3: CSASLDRGPYEQYF. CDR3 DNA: TGCAGTGCTTCGTTGGACAGGGGGCCCTACGAGCAGTACTTC.

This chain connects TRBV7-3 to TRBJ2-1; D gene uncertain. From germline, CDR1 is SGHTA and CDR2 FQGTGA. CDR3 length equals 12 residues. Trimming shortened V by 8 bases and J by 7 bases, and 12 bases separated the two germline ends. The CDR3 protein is CASPSWANEQFF. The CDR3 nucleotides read TGTGCCAGCCCTTCCTGGGCGAATGAGCAGTTCTTC. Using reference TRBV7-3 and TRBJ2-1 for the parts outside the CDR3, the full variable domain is GAGVSQTPSNKVTEKGKYVELRCDPISGHTALYWYRQSLGQGPEFLIYFQGTGAADDSGLPNDRFFAVRPEGSVSTLKIQRTERGDSAVYLCASPSWANEQFFGPGTRLTVL.

The CDR3 bases are TGCGCCAGCAGCTTTGAGGGTCTCGCTGAAGCTTTCTTT. This sequence encodes CASSFEGLAEAFF. This chain uses TRBV4-1 with TRBJ1-1; D call uncertain. Germline loops: CDR1 MGHRA, CDR2 YSYEKL. Trimming removed 5 bases from V and 6 bases from J, with 13 bases in between. The CDR3 spans 13 residues.

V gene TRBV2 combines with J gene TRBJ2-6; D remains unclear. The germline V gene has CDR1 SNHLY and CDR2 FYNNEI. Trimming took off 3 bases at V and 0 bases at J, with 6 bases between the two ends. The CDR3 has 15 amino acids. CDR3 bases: TGTGCCAGCAGTGAGGTCCCCTCTGGGGCCAACGTCCTGACTTTC. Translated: CASSEVPSGANVLTF.

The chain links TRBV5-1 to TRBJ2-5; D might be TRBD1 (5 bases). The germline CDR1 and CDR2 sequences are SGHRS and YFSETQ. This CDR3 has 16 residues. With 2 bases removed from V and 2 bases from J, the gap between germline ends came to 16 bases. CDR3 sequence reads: CASSFRVQIQQETQYF. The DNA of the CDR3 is TGCGCCAGCAGCTTCAGGGTGCAAATCCAGCAAGAGACCCAGTACTTC.

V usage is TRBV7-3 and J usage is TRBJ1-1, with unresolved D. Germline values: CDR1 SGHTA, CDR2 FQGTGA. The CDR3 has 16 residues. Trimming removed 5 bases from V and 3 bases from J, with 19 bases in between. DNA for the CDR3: TGTGCCAGCAGCCCAAATCCCGGACGATTCCACACTGAAGCTTTCTTT. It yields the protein CASSPNPGRFHTEAFF.

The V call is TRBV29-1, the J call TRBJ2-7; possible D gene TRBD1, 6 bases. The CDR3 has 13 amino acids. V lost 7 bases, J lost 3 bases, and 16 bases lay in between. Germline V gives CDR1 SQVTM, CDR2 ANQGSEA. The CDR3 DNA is TGCAGCGACCCAAACCCAGGGGTCTACGAGCAGTACTTC. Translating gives CSDPNPGVYEQYF.

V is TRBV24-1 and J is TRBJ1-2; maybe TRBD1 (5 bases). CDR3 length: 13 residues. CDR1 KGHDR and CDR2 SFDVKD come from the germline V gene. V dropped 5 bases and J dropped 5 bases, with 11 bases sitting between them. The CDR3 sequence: CATSGGDGYGYTF. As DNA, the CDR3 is TGTGCCACCAGTGGCGGGGACGGGTATGGCTACACCTTC.

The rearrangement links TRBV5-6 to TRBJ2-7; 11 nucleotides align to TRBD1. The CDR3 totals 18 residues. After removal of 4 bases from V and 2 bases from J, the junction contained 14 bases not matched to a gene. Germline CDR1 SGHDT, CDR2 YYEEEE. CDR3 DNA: TGTGCCAGCAGCCTAGGGACAGGGGGACGAGGGGTCCCCTACGAGCAGTACTTC. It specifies CASSLGTGGRGVPYEQYF.

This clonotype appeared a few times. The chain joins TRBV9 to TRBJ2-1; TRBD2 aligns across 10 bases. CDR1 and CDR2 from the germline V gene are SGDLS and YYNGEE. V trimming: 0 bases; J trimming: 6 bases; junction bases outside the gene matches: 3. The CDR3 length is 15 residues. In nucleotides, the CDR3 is TGTGCCAGCAGCGTAGTCCCTAGCGGGAGCAATGAGCAGTTCTTC. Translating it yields CASSVVPSGSNEQFF.

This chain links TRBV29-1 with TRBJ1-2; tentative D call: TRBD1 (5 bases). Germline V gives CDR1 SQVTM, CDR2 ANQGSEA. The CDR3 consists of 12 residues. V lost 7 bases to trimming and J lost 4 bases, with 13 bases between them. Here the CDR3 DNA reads TGCAGCGCTGGGGGACTGGGCTATGGCTACACCTTC. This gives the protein CSAGGLGYGYTF.

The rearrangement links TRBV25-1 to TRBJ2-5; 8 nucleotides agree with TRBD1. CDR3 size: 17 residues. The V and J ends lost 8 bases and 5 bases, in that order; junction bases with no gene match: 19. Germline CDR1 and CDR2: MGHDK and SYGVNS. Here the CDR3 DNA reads TGTGCCAGCTCGGACAGGGCCATATTCCGCAGCGAGGAGACCCAGTACTTC. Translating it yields CASSDRAIFRSEETQYF.

The CDR3 region has the DNA TGTGCCAGCTTCGACCAGGGGGAGGTGAACACTGAAGCTTTCTTT. This encodes CASFDQGEVNTEAFF. This chain uses TRBV18 with TRBJ1-1, with 7 bases matching TRBD1. CDR1 is KGHSH and CDR2 is LQKENI in the germline V gene. J was trimmed by 0 bases and V by 7 bases; bases with no gene match: 8. CDR3 length: 15 amino acids.

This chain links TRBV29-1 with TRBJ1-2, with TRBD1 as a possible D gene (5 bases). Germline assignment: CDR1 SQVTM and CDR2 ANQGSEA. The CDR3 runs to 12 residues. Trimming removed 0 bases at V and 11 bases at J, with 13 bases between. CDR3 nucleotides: TGCAGCGTTGAAGATCGTGGGGGTGGATACACCTTC. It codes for CSVEDRGGGYTF.

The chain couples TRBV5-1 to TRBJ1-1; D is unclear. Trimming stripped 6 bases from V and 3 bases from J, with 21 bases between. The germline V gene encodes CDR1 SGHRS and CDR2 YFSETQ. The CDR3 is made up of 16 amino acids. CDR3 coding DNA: TGCGCCAGCAATCCGGGCAGGCGTTCAGATGACACTGAAGCTTTCTTT. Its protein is CASNPGRRSDDTEAFF.

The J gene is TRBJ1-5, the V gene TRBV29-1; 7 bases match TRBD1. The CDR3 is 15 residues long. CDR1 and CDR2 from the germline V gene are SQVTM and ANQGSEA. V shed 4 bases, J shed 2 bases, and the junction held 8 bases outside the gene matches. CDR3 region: CSVVQGGSGNQPQHF. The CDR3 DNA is TGCAGCGTTGTTCAGGGGGGATCGGGCAATCAGCCCCAGCATTTT.

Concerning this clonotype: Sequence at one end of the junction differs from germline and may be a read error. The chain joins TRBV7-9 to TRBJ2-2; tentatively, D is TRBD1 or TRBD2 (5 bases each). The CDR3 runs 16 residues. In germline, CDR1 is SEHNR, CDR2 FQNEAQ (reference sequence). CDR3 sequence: CANSLDSGLGTGELFF. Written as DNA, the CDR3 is TGTGCCAACAGCTTAGATTCGGGGCTCGGCACCGGGGAGCTGTTTTTT.

The CDR3 DNA follows: TGTGCCAGCAGTTACGCAGGGCAAAACATTCAGTACTTC. It is translated as CASSYAGQNIQYF. The chain employs TRBV6-2 or TRBV6-3 and TRBJ2-4; D possibly corresponds to TRBD1 (5 bases). The germline gives CDR1 MNHEY, CDR2 SVGEGT. Trimming stripped 2 bases from V and 5 bases from J, with 7 bases between. This CDR3 has 13 amino acids.

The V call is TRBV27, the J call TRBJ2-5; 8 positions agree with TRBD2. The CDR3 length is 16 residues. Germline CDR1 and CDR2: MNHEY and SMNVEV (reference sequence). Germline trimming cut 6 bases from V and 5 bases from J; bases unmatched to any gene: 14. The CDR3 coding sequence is TGTGCCAGCAGCGGGGGGACTAGTGGGAAAAGGGAGACCCAGTACTTC. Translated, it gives CASSGGTSGKRETQYF.

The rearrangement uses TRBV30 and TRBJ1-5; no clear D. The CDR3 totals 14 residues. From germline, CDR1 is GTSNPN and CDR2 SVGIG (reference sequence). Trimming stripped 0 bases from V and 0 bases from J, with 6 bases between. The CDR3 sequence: CAWSVLDSNQPQHF. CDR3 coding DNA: TGTGCCTGGAGTGTCCTGGATAGCAATCAGCCCCAGCATTTT.

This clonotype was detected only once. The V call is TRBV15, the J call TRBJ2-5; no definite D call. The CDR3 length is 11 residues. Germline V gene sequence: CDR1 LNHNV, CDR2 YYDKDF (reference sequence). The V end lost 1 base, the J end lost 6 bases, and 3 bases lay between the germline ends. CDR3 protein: CATSRVQTQYF. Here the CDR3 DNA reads TGTGCCACCAGCAGAGTGCAGACCCAGTACTTC.

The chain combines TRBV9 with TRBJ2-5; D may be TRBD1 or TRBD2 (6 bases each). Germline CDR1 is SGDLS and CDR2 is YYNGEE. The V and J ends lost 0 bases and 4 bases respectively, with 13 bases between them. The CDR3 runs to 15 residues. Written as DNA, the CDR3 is TGTGCCAGCAGCGTAGTGGGGGGCGGACCAGAGACCCAGTACTTC. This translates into CASSVVGGGPETQYF.